This passage covers 5 T cell receptor beta chains from one sample sequenced in a study of blood T cell repertoires in COVID-19. The data were produced by immunoSEQ multiplex PCR, yet TCRdb's version contains in-frame clones alone and is incomplete. Among roughly 80,000 clones listed, about four fifths were seen once. Sequencing input: peripheral blood. All receptors derive from a man between 45 and 60 years old with acute or convalescent COVID-19.

The chain recombines TRBV30 with TRBJ1-3; D is unclear. CDR3 length: 16 residues. Deletions cut 0 bases from V and 0 bases from J, with 12 bases between. Germline V CDR1 and CDR2: GTSNPN, SVGIG (reference sequence). The CDR3 loop reads CAWSVRQRYSGNTIYF. CDR3 coding DNA: TGTGCCTGGAGTGTACGTCAGCGATACTCTGGAAACACCATATATTTT.

The chain carries TRBV7-8 and TRBJ1-5; no clear D. The CDR3 has 14 amino acids. V gave up 5 bases and J gave up 0 bases, with 8 bases separating them. Germline V lookup: CDR1 SGHVS, CDR2 FQNEAQ. CDR3 in DNA: TGTGCCAGCAGCCAGCAAGATAGCAATCAGCCCCAGCATTTT. Translating it yields CASSQQDSNQPQHF.

The chain links TRBV3-1 (or the pseudogene TRBV3-2) to TRBJ2-1; the match to TRBD2 covers 10 bases. CDR3 size: 14 residues. CDR1 LGHDT and CDR2 YNNKEL come from the germline V gene (reference sequence). Trimming took 4 bases from V and 7 from J; bases not matched to a gene: 4. CDR3 in amino acids: CASSRAGGPNEQFF. In DNA, the CDR3 is TGTGCCAGCAGCCGAGCGGGAGGGCCAAATGAGCAGTTCTTC.

The J gene is TRBJ1-4, the V gene TRBV29-1; the D gene is possibly TRBD1 (5 bases). The CDR3 runs to 13 residues. Germline-derived CDR1 and CDR2 are SQVTM and ANQGSEA. With 3 bases removed from V and 6 bases from J, the gap between germline ends came to 11 bases. CDR3 amino acids: CSVDGQGDEKLFF. The CDR3 bases are TGCAGCGTTGATGGTCAGGGTGATGAAAAACTGTTTTTT.

This clone has a handful of counts. V and J are TRBV28 and TRBJ2-7; TRBD2 is a possible D gene (5 bases). The CDR3 runs to 13 residues. Germline V gene sequence: CDR1 MDHEN, CDR2 SYDVKM. Trimming cost V 6 bases and J 7 bases, with 16 bases left between them. The CDR3 DNA sequence: TGTGCCAGCAGGTACAGCTTAGAGCGGGAGCAGTACTTC. Translation gives CASRYSLEREQYF.